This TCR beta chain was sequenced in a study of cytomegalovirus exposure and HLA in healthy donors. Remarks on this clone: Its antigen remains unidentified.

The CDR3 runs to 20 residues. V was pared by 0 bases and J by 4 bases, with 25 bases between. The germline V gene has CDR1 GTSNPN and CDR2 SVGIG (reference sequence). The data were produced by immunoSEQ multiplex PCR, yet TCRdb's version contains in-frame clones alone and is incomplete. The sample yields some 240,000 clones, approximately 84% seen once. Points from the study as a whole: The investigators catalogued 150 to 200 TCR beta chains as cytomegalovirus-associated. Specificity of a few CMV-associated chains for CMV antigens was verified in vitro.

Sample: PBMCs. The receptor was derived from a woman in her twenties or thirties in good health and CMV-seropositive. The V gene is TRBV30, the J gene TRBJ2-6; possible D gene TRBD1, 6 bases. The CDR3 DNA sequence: TGTGCCTGGAGTGTACTTCCCGGCAGGGGCGTCTCTTTAGGGGCCAACGTCCTGACTTTC. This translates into CAWSVLPGRGVSLGANVLTF.